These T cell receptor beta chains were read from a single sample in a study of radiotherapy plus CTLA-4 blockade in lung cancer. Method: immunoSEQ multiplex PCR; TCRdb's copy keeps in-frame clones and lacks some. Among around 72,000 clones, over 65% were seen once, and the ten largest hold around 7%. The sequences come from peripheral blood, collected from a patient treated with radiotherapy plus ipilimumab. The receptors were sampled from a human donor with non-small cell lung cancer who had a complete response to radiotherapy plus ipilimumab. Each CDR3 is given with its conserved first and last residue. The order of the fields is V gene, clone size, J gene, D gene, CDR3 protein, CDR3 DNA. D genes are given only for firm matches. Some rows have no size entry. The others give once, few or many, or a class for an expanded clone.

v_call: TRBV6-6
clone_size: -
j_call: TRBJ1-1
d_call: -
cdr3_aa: CASPRTLGNTEAFF
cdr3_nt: TGTGCCAGCCCCCGGACTTTGGGGAACACTGAAGCTTTCTTT

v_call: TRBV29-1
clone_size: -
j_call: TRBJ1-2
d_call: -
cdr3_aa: CSVDSHLDRHYGYTF
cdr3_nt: TGCAGCGTTGATTCCCATCTTGACAGGCACTATGGCTACACCTTC

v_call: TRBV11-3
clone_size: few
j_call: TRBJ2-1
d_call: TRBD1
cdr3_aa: CASSLGGPGTGVWGQFF
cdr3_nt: TGTGCCAGCAGCTTAGGAGGACCGGGGACAGGGGTATGGGGGCAGTTCTTC

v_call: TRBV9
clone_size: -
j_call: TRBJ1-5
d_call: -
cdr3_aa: CASSQHDIPGGQPQHF
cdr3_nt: TGTGCCAGCAGCCAACACGACATTCCCGGCGGGCAGCCCCAGCATTTT

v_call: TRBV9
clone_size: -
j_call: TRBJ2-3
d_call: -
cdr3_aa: CASSVESQGTDTQYF
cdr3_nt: TGTGCCAGCAGCGTAGAGTCTCAAGGGACAGATACGCAGTATTTT

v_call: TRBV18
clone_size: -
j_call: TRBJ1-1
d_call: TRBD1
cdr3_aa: CASSPRQGDTEAFF
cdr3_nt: TGTGCCAGCTCACCGAGACAGGGCGACACTGAAGCTTTCTTT

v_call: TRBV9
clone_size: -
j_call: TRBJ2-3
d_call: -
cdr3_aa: CASSEPGLRADTQYF
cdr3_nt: TGTGCCAGCAGCGAGCCGGGACTCCGTGCAGATACGCAGTATTTT

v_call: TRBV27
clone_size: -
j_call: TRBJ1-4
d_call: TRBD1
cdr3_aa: CASRIMTGATNEKLFF
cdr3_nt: TGTGCCAGCAGAATAATGACAGGGGCAACTAATGAAAAACTGTTTTTT

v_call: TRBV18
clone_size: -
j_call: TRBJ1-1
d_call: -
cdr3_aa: CASSPTGQVNTEAFF
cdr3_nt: TGTGCCAGCTCACCAACGGGACAAGTGAACACTGAAGCTTTCTTT

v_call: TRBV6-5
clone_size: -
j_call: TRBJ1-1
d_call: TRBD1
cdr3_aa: CASSQTGASTEAFF
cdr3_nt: TGTGCCAGCAGTCAGACAGGGGCAAGCACTGAAGCTTTCTTT

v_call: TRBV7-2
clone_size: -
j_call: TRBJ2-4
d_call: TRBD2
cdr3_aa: CASSLEASGSGVRNIQYF
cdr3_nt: TGTGCCAGCTCACTTGAGGCCAGCGGGAGTGGGGTGAGAAACATTCAGTACTTC

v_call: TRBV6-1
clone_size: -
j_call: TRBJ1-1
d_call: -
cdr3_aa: CASSDPGHQALNTEAFF
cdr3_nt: TGTGCCAGCAGTGACCCGGGACACCAAGCTCTGAACACTGAAGCTTTCTTT

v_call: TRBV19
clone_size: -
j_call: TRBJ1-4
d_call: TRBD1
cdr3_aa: CASRGPGQYNEKLFF
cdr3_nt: TGTGCCAGTAGGGGCCCGGGACAGTATAATGAAAAACTGTTTTTT

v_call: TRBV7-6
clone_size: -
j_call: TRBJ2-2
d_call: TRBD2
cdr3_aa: CASSLVAGDTGELFF
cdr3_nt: TGTGCCAGCAGCTTAGTGGCGGGGGACACCGGGGAGCTGTTTTTT

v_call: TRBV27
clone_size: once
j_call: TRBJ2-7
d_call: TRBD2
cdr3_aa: CASSLGTTPYEQYF
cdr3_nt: TGTGCCAGCAGTTTAGGGACTACCCCCTACGAGCAGTACTTC

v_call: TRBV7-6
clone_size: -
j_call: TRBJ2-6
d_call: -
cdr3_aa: CASSLARPSGANVLTF
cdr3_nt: TGTGCCAGCAGCTTAGCTCGTCCCTCTGGGGCCAACGTCCTGACTTTC

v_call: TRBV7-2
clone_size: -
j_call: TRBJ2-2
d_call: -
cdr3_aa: CASSRSGAGTGELFF
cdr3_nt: TGTGCCAGCAGCCGATCCGGGGCGGGGACCGGGGAGCTGTTTTTT

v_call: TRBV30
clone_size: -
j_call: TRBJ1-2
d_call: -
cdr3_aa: CAWSEAQTAGYTF
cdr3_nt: TGTGCCTGGAGTGAGGCCCAGACGGCTGGCTACACCTTC

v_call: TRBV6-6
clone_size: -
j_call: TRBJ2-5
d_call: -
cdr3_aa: CASTVGEETQYF
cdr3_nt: TGTGCCAGCACTGTAGGGGAGGAGACCCAGTACTTC

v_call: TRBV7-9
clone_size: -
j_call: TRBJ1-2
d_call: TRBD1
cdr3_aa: CASSLGGLQGTNYGYTF
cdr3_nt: TGTGCCAGCAGCTTGGGAGGGTTACAGGGGACTAACTATGGCTACACCTTC

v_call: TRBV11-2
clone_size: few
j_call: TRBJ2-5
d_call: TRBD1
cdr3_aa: CASRGQGRETQYF
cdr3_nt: TGTGCCAGCAGGGGACAGGGGCGAGAGACCCAGTACTTC

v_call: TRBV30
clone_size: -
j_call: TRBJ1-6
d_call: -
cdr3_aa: CAWSAGGGGYNSPLHF
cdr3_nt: TGTGCCTGGAGTGCCGGGGGGGGAGGATATAATTCACCCCTCCACTTT